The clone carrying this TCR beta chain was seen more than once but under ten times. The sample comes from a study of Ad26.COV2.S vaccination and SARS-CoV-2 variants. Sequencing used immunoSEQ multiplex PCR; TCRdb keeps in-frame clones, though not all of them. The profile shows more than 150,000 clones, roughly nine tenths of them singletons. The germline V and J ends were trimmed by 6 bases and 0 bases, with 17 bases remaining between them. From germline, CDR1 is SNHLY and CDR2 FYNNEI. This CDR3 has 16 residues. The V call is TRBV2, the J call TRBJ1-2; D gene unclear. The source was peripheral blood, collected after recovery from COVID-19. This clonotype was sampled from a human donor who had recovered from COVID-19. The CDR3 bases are TGTGCCAGCAGCCCCCCGGGCAGACTCACTAACTATGGCTACACCTTC. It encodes CASSPPGRLTNYGYTF.